This T cell receptor (beta chain) emerged from a study of T cell repertoires in cytomegalovirus infection (dated by TCRdb to the late 2010s). Background for the entire study: The peptide stimulations were aimed at well-studied HLA-B-restricted epitopes as well as recently identified HLA-C-restricted CMV epitopes, whose presentation resists viral immunomodulation. Donor HLA type was relevant to the analysis, as public TCR beta signatures indicated carriage of CMV infection together with the matching HLA type. What the research found in general, with its limitations: The ex vivo response was dominated by HLA-C-restricted CMV-specific TCR beta clonotypes, which also provided the single most frequent clonotype in two of eight donors. In both this cohort and an independent approximately 350-donor cohort, the cumulative frequency of public TCR beta family members distinguished carriers of CMV infection plus the relevant HLA type.

This clonotype was picked up a small number of times. Which antigen it targets is not known. The input lacks base qualities; no much larger clone sits a single base away. The treatment or condition label of this sample denotes: in vitro stimulation with specific CMV peptide epitopes to enrich CMV-specific T cells. CDR1 SGHTA and CDR2 FQGNSA were looked up in the germline V gene. A distance of 8 bases separates the germline ends of V and J, which lose 5 bases and 7 bases respectively. Measured from the cysteine to the phenylalanine, the CDR3 is 11 residues long. Only the CDR3 DNA stays, 33 bases, in frame from base 1. These reads were obtained on an Illumina HiSeq 1500. TCRdb took the public reads, trimmed them with fastp at Q25, ran MiXCR for clone calling and kept in-frame beta chains. Every CDR3 protein is listed once, alongside the most common genes and DNA of its rows. In this sample the table shows roughly 920,000 distinct CDR3 sequences, roughly 31% of which occur a single time. The ten biggest clones cover roughly 13% of the sample.

The sample consisted of cultured CD8+ T cells from PBMCs, taken from culture after CMV antigen stimulation. This TCR derives from a human donor in good health (CMV status not recorded). Some clones in this sample may be carry-over from other donors' samples. The V and J segments used are TRBV7-2 and TRBJ1-1; the D gene assignment is ambiguous. In nucleotides, the sequence is TGTGCCAGCAGCCCAAGTAATGAAGCTTTCTTT. Its coded protein is CASSPSNEAFF.